These 24 T cell receptor beta chains were sequenced from one sample in a study of T cells after yellow fever vaccination. MiXCR was run by TCRdb on the 5' RACE reads, yielding one entry per CDR3 protein. The top ten hold about 24% of the sample, which has 50,000 to 60,000 distinct CDR3 sequences, 5% to 8.5% seen once. The sequencing here drew on CD8+ T cells not binding an NS4B(214-222) dextramer, sorted from PBMCs, taken about 41 days after the first yellow fever vaccination. The receptors originated from a young man who received the YFV17D yellow fever vaccine.

This clonotype was observed many times. This chain links TRBV9 with TRBJ2-1; a possible D gene is TRBD1 (5 bases). The length of the CDR3 is 16 residues. CDR1 is SGDLS and CDR2 is YYNGEE in the germline V gene. Trimming cost V 0 bases and J 4 bases, with 14 bases left between them. The CDR3, as DNA: TGTGCCAGCAGCGTAGCCCCGGCGGCAGGGTACAATGAGCAGTTCTTC. This gives the protein CASSVAPAAGYNEQFF.

This clonotype was recorded many times. The V call is TRBV6-2 or TRBV6-3, the J call TRBJ2-2; D might be TRBD2 (6 bases). CDR3 length equals 14 residues. Looked up from germline, CDR1 is MNHEY and CDR2 is SVGEGT. V was shortened by 7 bases and J by 5 bases, with 14 bases between the two germline ends. The DNA for the CDR3 is TGTGCCAGCAACCACGGGGGAAGGACCGGGGAGCTGTTTTTT. Amino acid sequence: CASNHGGRTGELFF.

This clonotype was seen a few times. The rearrangement uses TRBV4-1 and TRBJ2-7, with no clear D. Trimming cost V 1 base and J 1 base, with 8 bases left between them. The length of the CDR3 is 14 residues. Germline V gene lookup returns CDR1 MGHRA and CDR2 YSYEKL. CDR3 amino acids: CASSQVDRSYEQYF. DNA for the CDR3: TGCGCCAGCAGCCAAGTGGACCGATCCTACGAGCAGTACTTC.

CDR3 protein: CASSGPGLAGGAVSYNEQFF. The CDR3 DNA reads as TGTGCCAGCAGTGGACCGGGACTAGCGGGGGGCGCCGTCTCCTACAATGAGCAGTTCTTC. This chain connects TRBV12-3 or TRBV12-4 to TRBJ2-1, with TRBD2 identical over 15 bases. Trimming cost V 5 bases and J 0 bases; bases outside gene matches: 11. The CDR3 extends over 20 amino acids.

This clonotype has more than one count but fewer than ten. The chain employs TRBV4-1 and TRBJ2-5; 8 bases are shared with TRBD2. V shed 4 bases, J shed 3 bases, and the junction held 7 bases outside the gene matches. This CDR3 comprises 15 residues. Germline assignment: CDR1 MGHRA and CDR2 YSYEKL. The CDR3 DNA is TGCGCCAGCAGCCCGGGCGCGCGGGGGGAAGAGACCCAGTACTTC. Residues: CASSPGARGEETQYF.

This clonotype was recorded at least ten times. The J gene is TRBJ2-2, the V gene TRBV6-2 or TRBV6-3, with TRBD2 matching 8 bases. This CDR3 is built from 15 residues. Germline assignment: CDR1 MNHEY and CDR2 SVGEGT. V shed 0 bases, J shed 6 bases, and the junction held 3 bases outside the gene matches. CDR3 nucleotide sequence: TGTGCCAGCAGTTACTCCCCCGGGGGGGCCGGGGAGCTGTTTTTT. Translating it yields CASSYSPGGAGELFF.

There are many counts of this clonotype. The V and J genes are TRBV7-8 and TRBJ2-7; TRBD2 is a possible D gene (5 bases). The CDR3 extends over 13 amino acids. V was shortened by 5 bases and J by 1 base, with 9 bases between the two germline ends. Germline V gene sequence: CDR1 SGHVS, CDR2 FQNEAQ. CDR3 in amino acids: CASSQDSSYEQYV. CDR3 bases: TGTGCCAGCAGCCAGGACTCGTCCTACGAGCAGTACGTC.

Ten or more counts support this clonotype. This chain uses TRBV2 with TRBJ2-7; no clear D. This CDR3 contains 13 residues. Trimming took off 3 bases at V and 1 base at J, with 7 bases between the two ends. The germline CDR1 and CDR2 sequences are SNHLY and FYNNEI. The CDR3 coding sequence is TGTGCCAGCAGTGATGAACATTCCTACGAGCAGTACGTC. It is translated as CASSDEHSYEQYV.

This clonotype was counted between two and nine times. The chain recombines TRBV4-1 with TRBJ1-1; D is uncertain. There are 18 residues in the CDR3. Looked up from germline, CDR1 is MGHRA and CDR2 is YSYEKL. V was shortened by 2 bases and J by 0 bases, with 19 bases between the two germline ends. The CDR3 DNA reads TGCGCCAGCAGCCAAATGTTTGCTTTTCGGGAGATGAACACTGAAGCTTTCTTT. Translated, it gives CASSQMFAFREMNTEAFF.

The chain joins TRBV7-6 to TRBJ2-2, with D tentatively TRBD1 or TRBD2 (7 bases each). Trimming cost V 5 bases and J 3 bases, with 19 bases left between them. Germline V lookup: CDR1 SGHVS, CDR2 FNYEAQ. This CDR3 comprises 17 residues. Here the CDR3 reads CASSSQGGDPYTGELFF. Here the CDR3 DNA reads TGTGCCAGCAGCAGCCAGGGGGGGGACCCCTACACCGGGGAGCTGTTTTTT. The full variable domain, completed using reference TRBV7-6 and TRBJ2-2, is GAGVSQSPRYKVTKRGQDVALRCDPISGHVSLYWYRQALGQGPEFLTYFNYEAQQDKSGLPNDRFSAERPEGSISTLTIQRTEQRDSAMYRCASSSQGGDPYTGELFFGEGSRLTVL.

The chain couples TRBV4-3 to TRBJ1-5; D is undetermined. This CDR3 is built from 14 residues. Trimming cost V 1 base and J 6 bases, with 10 bases left between them. CDR1 LGHNA and CDR2 YSLEER come from the germline V gene. As DNA, the CDR3 is TGCGCCAGCAGCCAAGCCAGTTCGGTTCAGCCCCAGCATTTT. Translation: CASSQASSVQPQHF.

There are a few counts of this clonotype. The rearrangement links TRBV6-5 to TRBJ2-3; D unclear. CDR3 length equals 15 residues. CDR1 and CDR2 from the germline V gene are MNHEY and SVGAGI. V was clipped by 0 bases and J by 1 base, with 8 bases between them. DNA for the CDR3: TGTGCCAGCAGTTACTCGACCGGACGCACAGATACGCAGTATTTT. This gives the protein CASSYSTGRTDTQYF.

The table lists this clonotype with many counts. The V and J genes are TRBV3-1 and TRBJ2-7; D gene uncertain. The CDR3 runs 15 residues. V lost 3 bases and J 0 bases, leaving 12 bases between the germline ends. CDR1 is LGHDT and CDR2 is YNNKEL in the germline V gene (reference sequence). CDR3 loop: CASSQADTSSYEQYF. CDR3 nucleotide sequence: TGTGCCAGCAGCCAGGCTGACACCAGCTCCTACGAGCAGTACTTC.

The sample holds many counts of this clonotype. The chain recombines TRBV28 with TRBJ1-2, with a tentative D call TRBD1 (5 bases). The ends were cut back, 5 bases at V and 0 bases at J, with 7 bases in the middle. The CDR3 is made up of 13 amino acids. Germline V lookup: CDR1 MDHEN, CDR2 SYDVKM. The CDR3 DNA sequence: TGTGCCAGCAGTCCGGGGGCTAACTATGGCTACACCTTC. Translated, it gives CASSPGANYGYTF.

This clonotype was recorded a few times. V and J are TRBV4-1 and TRBJ2-3, with 8 bases identical to TRBD2. V shed 2 bases, J shed 3 bases, and the junction held 7 bases outside the gene matches. The CDR3 covers 16 residues. Germline V gene sequence: CDR1 MGHRA, CDR2 YSYEKL. As DNA, the CDR3 is TGCGCCAGCAGCCAATCTCCGGGACTAGGAACAGATACGCAGTATTTT. This sequence encodes CASSQSPGLGTDTQYF.

Written as DNA, the CDR3 is TGTGCCAGTGTGACTAGCGGTCAAAGCTCCTACAATGAGCAGTTCTTC. Its translation is CASVTSGQSSYNEQFF. The chain combines TRBV2 with TRBJ2-1; 9 nucleotides match TRBD2. V lost 9 bases to trimming and J lost 0 bases; unmatched junction nucleotides: 9. Germline values: CDR1 SNHLY, CDR2 FYNNEI. This CDR3 contains 16 residues.

This clonotype showed up just a few times. The chain employs TRBV15 and TRBJ2-1, with TRBD1 as a possible D gene (6 bases). V was shortened by 6 bases and J by 6 bases, with 12 bases between the two germline ends. The V gene's germline CDR1 is LNHNV and CDR2 YYDKDF (reference sequence). This CDR3 is built from 13 residues. The DNA for the CDR3 is TGTGCCACCAGATCCGACAGGCTCAATGAGCAGTTCTTC. Translation: CATRSDRLNEQFF.

The table lists this clonotype with a few counts. The chain has TRBV18 and TRBJ2-5; the D is unclear. The germline V gene encodes CDR1 KGHSH and CDR2 LQKENI. Trimming cost V 5 bases and J 4 bases, with 8 bases left between them. There are 12 residues in the CDR3. CDR3 nucleotides: TGTGCCAGCTCATTGCAACCAGAGACCCAGTACTTC. It translates to CASSLQPETQYF. Full variable domain (remainder filled in from reference TRBV18 and TRBJ2-5): NAGVMQNPRHLVRRRGQEARLRCSPMKGHSHVYWYRQLPEEGLKFMVYLQKENIIDESGMPKERFSAEFPKEGPSILRIQQVVRGDSAAYFCASSLQPETQYFGPGTRLLVL.

The genes are TRBV7-8 and TRBJ2-7; D not resolved. Germline V gene data show CDR1 as SGHVS and CDR2 as FQNEAQ. The CDR3 length is 12 residues. Trimming stripped 5 bases from V and 3 bases from J, with 8 bases between. Here the CDR3 DNA reads TGTGCCAGCAGCGCCGTGAGCTACGAGCAGTACTTC. As protein: CASSAVSYEQYF. Filled out from reference TRBV7-8 and TRBJ2-7, the complete variable domain reads GAGVSQSPRYKVAKRGQDVALRCDPISGHVSLFWYQQALGQGPEFLTYFQNEAQLDKSGLPSDRFFAERPEGSVSTLKIQRTQQEDSAVYLCASSAVSYEQYFGPGTRLTVT.

Concerning this clonotype itself: This is likely a read error, given that the CDR3 carries no conserved phenylalanine or tryptophan at its end. The chain has TRBV11-1 and TRBJ2-3; D is possibly TRBD1 (6 bases). CDR1 SGHAT and CDR2 FQDESV come from the germline V gene (reference sequence). V gave up 5 bases and J gave up 0 bases, with 27 bases separating them. This CDR3 is built from 20 residues. The DNA of the CDR3 is TGTGCCAGCAGCCCCCCCCCACGACTCGAACAGGGTTACAGCACAGATACGCAGTATCTT. This encodes CASSPPPRLEQGYSTDTQYL.

This chain uses TRBV4-1 with TRBJ1-2; D perhaps matches TRBD1 (5 bases). The CDR3 runs to 14 residues. Germline V gives CDR1 MGHRA, CDR2 YSYEKL. V was clipped by 1 base and J by 3 bases, with 9 bases between them. The DNA of the CDR3 is TGCGCCAGCAGCCAAGTGGGGGGACACTATGGCTACACCTTC. This translates into CASSQVGGHYGYTF.

The table lists this clonotype with a few counts. This rearrangement joins TRBV25-1 to TRBJ1-1; unclear D gene. Trimming took off 4 bases at V and 6 bases at J, with 6 bases between the two ends. In germline, CDR1 is MGHDK, CDR2 SYGVNS. The CDR3 runs to 11 residues. CDR3 protein: CASSVGPEAFF. In DNA form, the CDR3 reads TGTGCCAGCAGTGTCGGACCTGAAGCTTTCTTT.

In its sample, this clonotype was seen a few times. V and J are TRBV11-2 and TRBJ2-5, with D unclear. Germline V gene data show CDR1 as SGHAT and CDR2 as FQNNGV. This CDR3 has 14 residues. Deletions cut 5 bases from V and 0 bases from J, with 10 bases between. The CDR3, as DNA: TGTGCCAGCAGCAATGGGCGGTACCAAGAGACCCAGTACTTC. It is translated as CASSNGRYQETQYF. Looking up the rest from reference TRBV11-2 and TRBJ2-5 gives the full variable domain: EAGVAQSPRYKIIEKRQSVAFWCNPISGHATLYWYQQILGQGPKLLIQFQNNGVVDDSQLPKDRFSAERLKGVDSTLKIQPAKLEDSAVYLCASSNGRYQETQYFGPGTRLLVL.

The chain combines TRBV21-1 with TRBJ2-7; TRBD2 was called by the table and not checked on the DNA. TRBV21-1 is a pseudogene segment. The CDR3 runs 12 residues. The CDR3 DNA reads TGTGCCAGCAGACTTGCGGGATACGAGCAGTACGTC. It specifies CASRLAGYEQYV.